The present T cell receptor beta chain was sequenced within a study of radiation and T cells in renal cell carcinoma. Sample treatment: treatment-naive control, cytoreductive nephrectomy. Sequencing used immunoSEQ multiplex PCR; TCRdb keeps in-frame clones, though not all of them. The sample consists of 14,000 to 15,000 clones, 62% of them appearing once. This clone was counted a few times. The antigen remains undetermined. Study-wide findings and caveats: Compared with controls, irradiated tumors had more, larger dominant CDR3 motifs. Top 100 clonotypes averaged roughly 50% in irradiated versus about 45% in nephrectomy-only tumors. Tumor samples were small regions of approximately 1 g.

Germline V gene lookup returns CDR1 SGHNT and CDR2 YYREEE (reference sequence). The V end was cut by 0 bases, the J end by 3 bases, with 6 bases between. The CDR3 consists of 13 residues. V usage is TRBV5-4 and J usage is TRBJ1-2, with a tentative D call TRBD1 (6 bases). This specimen consisted of tumor tissue, obtained from a patient whose treatment was nephrectomy without radiotherapy. The TCR originated in a man between 60 and 75 years old with renal cell carcinoma. The CDR3 DNA reads TGTGCCAGCAGCTTGGACAGGGACTATGGCTACACCTTC. As protein: CASSLDRDYGYTF. The full variable domain, completed using reference TRBV5-4 and TRBJ1-2, is ETGVTQSPTHLIKTRGQQVTLRCSSQSGHNTVSWYQQALGQGPQFIFQYYREEENGRGNFPPRFSGLQFPNYSSELNVNALELDDSALYLCASSLDRDYGYTFGSGTRLTVV.